This entry is about one TCR beta chain. The antigen remains undetermined. CDR3 length: 15 amino acids. The junction had 0 bases not matched to a gene; V was cut back by 1 base and J by 5 bases. In germline, CDR1 is MGHRA, CDR2 YSYEKL. Random hexamers primed reverse transcription of about 0.5 to 1 ug RNA. TCRdb reprocessed the immunoSEQ multiplex PCR reads with MiXCR, giving one entry per CDR3 protein. In the table there are about 130,000 distinct CDR3 sequences, about 94% of which are singletons. The data originate from a study of CD8 T cells in Susac syndrome. In the study overall: Patients with Susac syndrome were therapy-naive, on corticosteroids, or on intravenous immunoglobulin alone at the time that blood was drawn.

Study findings and constraints: An acknowledgment was made by the study that its TCR sequencing and HLA analysis involved relatively few individuals. Across the total CD8+ repertoires, about 15 Susac-specific public clones were detected, and across the CD8+ TEMRA repertoires, several such clones were detected.

The source material was CD8+ T cells from PBMCs. The V call is TRBV4-1, the J call TRBJ2-3, with 13 bases lining up with TRBD2. The TCR originated in a human donor with Susac syndrome. CDR3 region: CASSQGTSGGDTQYF. In DNA, the CDR3 is TGCGCCAGCAGCCAAGGGACTAGCGGGGGAGATACGCAGTATTTT.